This is a list of T cell receptor beta chains from one sample in a study of OX40 agonist ivuxolimab in advanced cancers. Produced via immunoSEQ multiplex PCR; TCRdb's table is partial and in-frame only. The data contain roughly 19,000 clones, about 83% of them singletons. The sequenced sample was CD4+ or CD8+ T cells sorted from blood, obtained in a trial of the OX40 agonist ivuxolimab. The receptors were gathered from an adult with an advanced solid tumor such as melanoma, head and neck, liver or kidney cancer. Each CDR3 is given with its conserved first and last residue. The D gene is left open where the match is weak.

d_call j_call v_call cdr3_nt cdr3_aa
- TRBJ2-1 TRBV28 TGTGCCAGCAGTTTCCGGGCAGCGAGAAATGAGCAGTTCTTC CASSFRAARNEQFF
TRBD1 TRBJ2-7 TRBV5-1 TGCGCCAGCAGCCAATACCCGCCGACAGGGTTCCACGAGCAGTACTTC CASSQYPPTGFHEQYF
- TRBJ2-7 TRBV7-8 TGTGCCAGCAGCTTCTCGGGTCGATACGAGCAGTACTTC CASSFSGRYEQYF
- TRBJ2-7 TRBV11-2 TGTGCCAGCAGCTTAGACAACTACGAGCAGTACTTC CASSLDNYEQYF
TRBD2 TRBJ2-7 TRBV7-6 TGTGCCAGCAGCTTAGTCGGGGGGGGCTACGAGCAGTACTTC CASSLVGGGYEQYF
TRBD1 TRBJ2-3 TRBV7-6 TGTGCCAGCAGCTTCTCGACAGGGACGTTGAATACGCAGTATTTT CASSFSTGTLNTQYF
- TRBJ1-2 TRBV28 TGTGCCAGCAGTTTATCACCTATGGGGGTTAACTATGGCTACACCTTC CASSLSPMGVNYGYTF
- TRBJ2-5 TRBV27 TGTGCCAGCAGTTCCCCGGGGCGCGAGACCCAGTACTTC CASSSPGRETQYF
- TRBJ2-1 TRBV2 TGTGCCAGCATGCGGCTAGCCGGCAATGAGCAGTTCTTC CASMRLAGNEQFF
TRBD1 TRBJ2-7 TRBV2 TGTGCCAGCACCCGGACAGGGTCCTACGAGCAGTACTTC CASTRTGSYEQYF
- TRBJ2-7 TRBV2 TGTGCCAGCAGTGACGGCGCGAGCTCCTACGAGCAGTACTTC CASSDGASSYEQYF
- TRBJ2-7 TRBV7-2 TGTGCCAGCGGATCCGGGACGGTGCTGTACTTC CASGSGTVLYF
- TRBJ2-7 TRBV5-1 TGCGCCAGCTCTTCGACGTACAGGGTTATGGGGGAGCAGTACTTC CASSSTYRVMGEQYF